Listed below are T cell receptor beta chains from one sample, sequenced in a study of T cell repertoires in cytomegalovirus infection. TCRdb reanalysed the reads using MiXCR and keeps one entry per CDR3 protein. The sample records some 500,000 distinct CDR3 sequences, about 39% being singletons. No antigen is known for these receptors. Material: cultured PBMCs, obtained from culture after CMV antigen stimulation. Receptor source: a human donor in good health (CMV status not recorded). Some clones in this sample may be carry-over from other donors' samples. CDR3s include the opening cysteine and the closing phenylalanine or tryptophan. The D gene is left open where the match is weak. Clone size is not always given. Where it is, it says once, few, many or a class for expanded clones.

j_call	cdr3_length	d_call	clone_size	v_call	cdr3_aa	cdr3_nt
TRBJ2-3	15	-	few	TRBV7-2	CASSLEGGGKDTQYF	TGTGCCAGCAGCTTAGAAGGGGGTGGGAAGGATACGCAGTATTTT
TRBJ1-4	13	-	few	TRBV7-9	CASSPPGSEKLFF	TGTGCCAGCAGCCCCCCAGGGAGTGAAAAACTGTTTTTT
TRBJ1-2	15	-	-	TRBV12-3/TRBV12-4	CASSPRAGVGYGYTF	TGTGCCAGCAGTCCCCGAGCGGGAGTGGGATATGGCTACACCTTC
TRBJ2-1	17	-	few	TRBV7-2	CASSAQLGLSSYNEQFF	TGTGCCAGCAGTGCGCAACTGGGCCTCAGCTCCTACAATGAGCAGTTCTTC
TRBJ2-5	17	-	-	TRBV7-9	CASETGGGRLYQETQYF	TGTGCCAGCGAAACAGGGGGGGGCCGGCTGTACCAAGAGACCCAGTACTTC
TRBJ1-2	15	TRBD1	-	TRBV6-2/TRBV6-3	CASSSRTGGMSGYTF	TGTGCCAGCAGTTCCAGGACAGGGGGGATGAGTGGCTACACCTTC
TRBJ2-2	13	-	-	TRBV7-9	CASRVITPGELFF	TGTGCCAGCAGGGTCATAACTCCCGGGGAGCTGTTTTTT
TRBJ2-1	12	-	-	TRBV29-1	CSVGGGALAGAF	-
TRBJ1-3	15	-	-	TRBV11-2	CASSYDRNSGNTIYF	TGTGCCAGCAGTTATGACCGAAACTCTGGAAACACCATATATTTT
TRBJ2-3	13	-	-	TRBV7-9	CATGSDTTDTQYF	TGTGCCACCGGGTCCGATACCACAGATACGCAGTATTTT